This T cell receptor beta chain was identified during a study of blood T cells in healthy people across ages (dated by TCRdb to between 2014 and 2016). With respect to the entire study: In model experiments, template switching captured about one uniquely barcoded TCR beta cDNA molecule for every two T cells. Age-related changes in TCR beta repertoire diversity were measured in the study by deep sequencing normalized with unique cDNA molecular identifiers. The donors were split into four age groups: young (average 16 years), middle-aged (about 40), aged (more than 55) and long-lived (about 74). Donors of different ages were randomly distributed across sequencing lanes to avoid experimental bias. Using the same blood draw, the study looked at two additional independent replicas of 1 million unique cDNA reads for two donors, one aged 18 to 30 and the other aged 80 or older.

Worth noting for this clonotype: Its antigen has not been determined. The input lacks base qualities; no much larger clone sits a single base away.

Systemically healthy Caucasian individuals from Russia, over 30 in total and aged about 6 to 100 years, were included as donors. Around 9.7 milliliters of peripheral blood were collected from each donor into EDTA-treated Vacutainer tubes. PBMCs were isolated by Ficoll-Paque density-gradient centrifugation, with at least 6.5 million obtained per sample. Trizol reagent was used to extract total RNA from PBMCs, with at least 5 micrograms per sample. For every donor, flow cytometry on a PBMC aliquot measured the percentage of naive CD45RAhigh/CD27high T cells. Libraries were made using 5' RACE. The sample was run on an Illumina HiSeq 2500. A second 7 to 11 cycle PCR used a sample-barcoded 5' primer and a J-beta primer mix. A template-switch 5' adaptor carrying 12 random nucleotides introduced a unique molecular identifier onto each TCR beta cDNA molecule. Each sample yielded at least 2.5 million CDR3-containing paired-end reads. All of the RNA was converted into first-strand cDNA using the Mint cDNA synthesis kit, with a TRBC-specific oligonucleotide serving as the primer. All cDNA was treated with uracil-DNA glycosylase and then went through a first 18-cycle PCR with the universal primers M1SS and BC2_uni_R. Per the authors' processing: For normalization, 1 million high-quality reads, each with a distinct molecular identifier, were randomly selected from each sample. Reads sharing molecular identifiers were discarded rather than binned into consensus sequences. MiTCR, set to a Q25 quality threshold and the strictest error-elimination algorithm, was used for CDR3 identification, clonotype clustering and error correction. Lower-bound total TCR beta diversity was estimated with a nonparametric unseen species model using Euler transformation. TCRdb redid the processing of the public reads, applying fastp at Q25 and MiXCR, and retained in-frame beta chains. Each record represents a unique CDR3 protein, reported with the most common genes and DNA among its rows. It is TCRdb's table, rather than the study itself, that gives the V and J calls and clone size. In this sample the table shows approximately 800,000 distinct CDR3 sequences, 58% of which occur a single time. The top ten clones comprise approximately 20% of the sample.

The CDR1 and CDR2 encoded by the germline V gene are SGHVS and FQNEAQ. The germline V end is reduced by 8 bases and the J end by 4 bases; junction bases left unmatched: 8. Inclusive of the bounding cysteine and phenylalanine, the CDR3 is 15 residues long. Only CDR3 DNA remains: 45 bases, in frame from the first base. Summary of the overall study and its limitations: Estimates of total diversity based on one million sequenced T cells were considered lower bounds and underestimates. Because the CMV infection status of the donors was unknown, age-related changes in expanded clonotypes may potentially have been confounded. Since profiling was done on bulk unsorted PBMCs, naive and antigen-experienced compartments could not be conclusively compared. Compared with the aged group, the long-lived group had more naive CD4+ T cells, fewer expanded clones and increased TCR diversity, a pattern suggesting age selection. There was a strong correlation between observed TCR beta diversity and the percentage of naive T cells measured by flow cytometry. As age increased, observed TCR beta diversity per million T cells dropped in a roughly linear way, and a significant reduction was already evident by age about 36.

The TCR sequence derives from a man under 40 in good health. Here the chain combines TRBV7-8 and TRBJ2-3, and 11 junctional nucleotides match TRBD2. The specimen sequenced was blood. DNA sequence: TGTGCCAGCTGCATTAGCGGGGGGGTTGCAGATACGCAGTATTTT. It codes for CASCISGGVADTQYF.